This T cell receptor (beta chain) was captured in a study of T cells after somatic rescue of genetic block. Clones were read by immunoSEQ multiplex PCR, and TCRdb kept only the in-frame ones, dropping some. The table includes 11,000 to 15,000 clones, roughly 72% detected once. V trimming: 0 bases; J trimming: 4 bases; junction bases outside the gene matches: 4. Germline assignment: CDR1 ENHRY and CDR2 SYGVKD. The CDR3 has 15 amino acids. Sequences were obtained from peripheral blood mononuclear cells (PBMCs). This chain joins TRBV10-3 and TRBJ1-2; 8 nucleotides match TRBD1. The TCR comes from a boy between 5 and 17 years old. The CDR3 sequence is CAISESGQVRYGYTF. CDR3 DNA sequence: TGTGCCATCAGTGAGTCGGGACAGGTCCGCTATGGCTACACCTTC.